The 27 T cell receptor beta chains below all came from one sample that was sequenced in a study of control samples from healthy donors and cancer patients. Clones were read by immunoSEQ multiplex PCR, and TCRdb kept only the in-frame ones, dropping some. The sample carries about 150,000 clones, over 90% recorded once. The source material was blood. The receptors derive from a man aged 45-60 years in good health.

The chain is built from TRBV9 and TRBJ2-1; 7 positions agree with TRBD2. CDR1 SGDLS and CDR2 YYNGEE come from the germline V gene. CDR3 length equals 15 residues. Trimming cost V 0 bases and J 7 bases; bases outside gene matches: 7. The CDR3: CASSVAGLAVNEQFF. CDR3 nucleotides: TGTGCCAGCAGCGTAGCTGGGCTAGCGGTTAATGAGCAGTTCTTC.

This chain connects TRBV18 to TRBJ2-1; TRBD2 agrees at 7 bases. Germline lookup yields CDR1 KGHSH and CDR2 LQKENI. The CDR3 consists of 16 residues. After removal of 3 bases from V and 7 bases from J, the junction contained 12 bases not matched to a gene. CDR3: CASSPPGGSPTNEQFF. The CDR3 nucleotides are TGTGCCAGCTCACCCCCCGGCGGGAGCCCTACAAATGAGCAGTTCTTC.

The chain combines TRBV19 with TRBJ1-5; no clear D. The CDR3 loop spans 16 amino acids. The germline V gene encodes CDR1 LNHDA and CDR2 SQIVND (reference sequence). Trimming stripped 3 bases from V and 0 bases from J, with 12 bases between. CDR3 nucleotide sequence: TGTGCCAGTAGTATCGGCCAGCTTCATAGCAATCAGCCCCAGCATTTT. This gives the protein CASSIGQLHSNQPQHF.

The gene calls are TRBV29-1 and TRBJ2-1, with a weak D call TRBD1 (6 bases). The CDR3 extends over 14 amino acids. Germline CDR1 reads SQVTM; CDR2 reads ANQGSEA. V shed 3 bases and J shed 4 bases, with 13 bases lying between them. Written as DNA, the CDR3 is TGCAGCGTTGAGGACAGTCGGGTTTACAATGAGCAGTTCTTC. The encoded protein is CSVEDSRVYNEQFF.

The sample holds a few counts of this clone. The CDR3 sequence: CASSLGADTQYF. The CDR3 DNA sequence: TGTGCCAGCAGCTTGGGGGCAGATACGCAGTATTTT. V is TRBV5-4 and J is TRBJ2-3, with D unresolved. The V end lost 0 bases, the J end lost 4 bases, and 3 bases lay between the germline ends. Looked up from germline, CDR1 is SGHNT and CDR2 is YYREEE (reference sequence). This CDR3 region has 12 residues. Complete variable domain (other parts from reference TRBV5-4 and TRBJ2-3): ETGVTQSPTHLIKTRGQQVTLRCSSQSGHNTVSWYQQALGQGPQFIFQYYREEENGRGNFPPRFSGLQFPNYSSELNVNALELDDSALYLCASSLGADTQYFGPGTRLTVL.

The chain uses TRBV3-1 (or the pseudogene TRBV3-2) and TRBJ2-6; 10 positions agree with TRBD1. The CDR3 has 17 amino acids. The germline gives CDR1 LGHDT, CDR2 YNNKEL (reference sequence). The V segment lost 4 bases and the J segment 4 bases; nucleotides outside the gene matches: 7. DNA for the CDR3: TGTGCCAGCAGCCCCTGGGACAGGGGTTTCGGGGCCAACGTCCTGACTTTC. Amino acids: CASSPWDRGFGANVLTF.

The V gene is TRBV12-3 or TRBV12-4, the J gene TRBJ1-5; D is uncertain. V lost 3 bases to trimming and J lost 7 bases, with 10 bases between them. This CDR3 region has 13 residues. DNA for the CDR3: TGTGCCAGCAGTTTTCTGTCCAGCCAGCCCCAGCATTTT. Its translation: CASSFLSSQPQHF.

The chain uses TRBV27 and TRBJ2-7, with D tentatively TRBD2 (6 bases). Germline-derived CDR1 and CDR2 are MNHEY and SMNVEV (reference sequence). The V gene lost 2 bases and the J gene lost 2 bases, with 13 bases spanning the gap. This CDR3 is built from 15 residues. CDR3 region: CASSLRAGLPYEQYF. DNA of the CDR3: TGTGCCAGCAGTTTAAGGGCGGGGCTCCCCTACGAGCAGTACTTC.

In DNA form, the CDR3 reads TGTGCCAGCTCACCGAGGATGCCGATAGGCTACACCTTC. This sequence encodes CASSPRMPIGYTF. V is TRBV18 and J is TRBJ1-2; D is ambiguous. The CDR3 consists of 13 residues. Trimming took 3 bases from V and 8 from J, leaving 13 bases between them. Germline-derived CDR1 and CDR2 are KGHSH and LQKENI.

This chain uses TRBV5-1 with TRBJ1-3; TRBD1 aligns across 8 bases. This CDR3 contains 14 residues. V shed 5 bases, J shed 0 bases, and the junction held 1 base outside the gene matches. The germline gives CDR1 SGHRS, CDR2 YFSETQ. The CDR3 protein is CASRQGDSGNTIYF. The CDR3 DNA sequence: TGCGCCAGCAGACAGGGGGACTCTGGAAACACCATATATTTT.

The chain joins TRBV14 to TRBJ1-4, with D unclear. The ends were cut back, 0 bases at V and 7 bases at J, with 6 bases in the middle. The CDR3 runs 13 residues. Germline V gene lookup returns CDR1 SGHDN and CDR2 FVKESK. CDR3 DNA: TGTGCCAGCAGCCAAGATCGGGCTGAAAAACTGTTTTTT. Its translation: CASSQDRAEKLFF.

The rearrangement links TRBV28 to TRBJ2-7, with 10 bases fitting TRBD2. CDR1 and CDR2 (germline): MDHEN, SYDVKM. The CDR3 runs 15 residues. J gave up 5 bases and V 6 bases, and 10 bases lay outside the gene matches. In nucleotides, the CDR3 is TGTGCCAGCAGGCTCACTCTAGCGGGAGCTCACGAGCAGTACTTC. Its translation: CASRLTLAGAHEQYF.

Details on this clone: A read error may account for a junction end that differs from germline. The chain has TRBV12-3 or TRBV12-4 and TRBJ1-1, with a weak D call TRBD1 (6 bases). CDR3 length: 13 amino acids. The CDR3 DNA sequence: TGTGCCAGCAATTTAGGGGGGCCTACTGAAGCTTTCTTT. This gives the protein CASNLGGPTEAFF.

The chain combines TRBV14 with TRBJ1-1; D is perhaps TRBD1 (5 bases). CDR3 length: 14 amino acids. Trimming took off 4 bases at V and 0 bases at J, with 9 bases between the two ends. The germline CDR1 and CDR2 sequences are SGHDN and FVKESK. The CDR3 nucleotides read TGTGCCAGCAGCCCCTCAGGGATGAACACTGAAGCTTTCTTT. Protein sequence: CASSPSGMNTEAFF.

This clone appeared once. V and J are TRBV3-1 (or the pseudogene TRBV3-2) and TRBJ2-2; D may be TRBD2 (6 bases). The CDR3 runs 17 residues. Germline CDR1 is LGHDT and CDR2 is YNNKEL (reference sequence). V was pared by 1 base and J by 2 bases, with 14 bases between. The CDR3 DNA is TGTGCCAGCAGCCAAGCTCTTAGCGGACTAAACACCGGGGAGCTGTTTTTT. This codes for CASSQALSGLNTGELFF.

The chain has TRBV6-5 and TRBJ2-7; weak D call: TRBD1 (6 bases). Germline CDR1 and CDR2: MNHEY and SVGAGI. V gave up 9 bases and J gave up 0 bases, with 12 bases separating them. This CDR3 has 13 residues. The CDR3 protein is CASFGQNSYEQYF. The CDR3 DNA follows: TGTGCCAGTTTTGGACAGAACTCCTACGAGCAGTACTTC.

The chain has TRBV2 and TRBJ1-2; D is ambiguous. V lost 6 bases, J lost 2 bases, and 10 bases lay in between. The CDR3 loop spans 13 amino acids. CDR1 and CDR2 (germline): SNHLY, FYNNEI. The CDR3 region has the DNA TGTGCCAGCAGCCCGACCGACAACTATGGCTACACCTTC. Amino acid sequence: CASSPTDNYGYTF. The variable domain in full, with the rest retrieved from reference TRBV2 and TRBJ1-2, is EPEVTQTPSHQVTQMGQEVILRCVPISNHLYFYWYRQILGQKVEFLVSFYNNEISEKSEIFDDQFSVERPDGSNFTLKIRSTKLEDSAMYFCASSPTDNYGYTFGSGTRLTVV.

V usage is TRBV6-4 and J usage is TRBJ1-2; 9 bases are shared with TRBD1. Looked up from germline, CDR1 is MRHNA and CDR2 is SNTAGT. The CDR3 has 13 residues. V shed 6 bases, J shed 7 bases, and the junction held 6 bases outside the gene matches. The CDR3 sequence is CASSAEQGAGYTF. The CDR3, as DNA: TGTGCCAGCAGCGCAGAACAGGGGGCTGGCTACACCTTC.

The V gene is TRBV14, the J gene TRBJ1-6; the D gene is possibly TRBD1 (5 bases). This CDR3 has 16 residues. The germline gives CDR1 SGHDN, CDR2 FVKESK. V lost 4 bases to trimming and J lost 2 bases, with 12 bases between them. The CDR3 region has the DNA TGTGCCAGCAGCCTGGACAAGTTCCCCTATAATTCACCCCTCCACTTT. The encoded protein is CASSLDKFPYNSPLHF.

This clone occurred once. The sample holds other DNA sequences that translate to the same CDR3. V gene TRBV19 combines with J gene TRBJ2-5; D remains unclear. Deletions cut 3 bases from V and 1 base from J, with 6 bases between. The CDR3 has 13 residues. Germline CDR1 and CDR2: LNHDA and SQIVND (reference sequence). The CDR3 coding sequence is TGTGCCAGTAGTATTTCAAGCCAAGAGACCCAGTACTTC. Its translation is CASSISSQETQYF.

The V call is TRBV30, the J call TRBJ2-6; TRBD1 is a possible D gene (6 bases). The ends were cut back, 2 bases at V and 1 base at J, with 6 bases in the middle. Germline CDR1 is GTSNPN and CDR2 is SVGIG (reference sequence). There are 14 residues in the CDR3. CDR3 loop: CAWSTGSGANVLTF. CDR3 bases: TGTGCCTGGAGTACAGGGTCTGGGGCCAACGTCCTGACTTTC.

The chain employs TRBV7-9 and TRBJ2-2, with 8 bases lining up with TRBD1. Germline CDR1 and CDR2: SEHNR and FQNEAQ (reference sequence). The CDR3 is made up of 17 amino acids. J was trimmed by 3 bases and V by 1 base; bases with no gene match: 7. The CDR3 sequence: CASSLVSADRDTGELFF. The CDR3 nucleotides read TGTGCCAGCAGCTTAGTGTCCGCGGACAGGGACACCGGGGAGCTGTTTTTT.

V usage is TRBV5-1 and J usage is TRBJ2-6; D gene ambiguous. Germline V CDR1 and CDR2: SGHRS, YFSETQ. The V end lost 0 bases, the J end lost 0 bases, and 13 bases lay between the germline ends. This CDR3 has 18 residues. DNA of the CDR3: TGCGCCAGCAGCTTGGCACGAGGCCAGCACTCTGGGGCCAACGTCCTGACTTTC. Translation gives CASSLARGQHSGANVLTF.

This clone was detected a few times. The chain combines TRBV6-5 with TRBJ1-6; TRBD1 agrees at 7 bases. The ends lost 4 bases at V and 7 bases at J; junction bases unmatched: 4. The CDR3 length is 14 residues. The V gene's germline CDR1 is MNHEY and CDR2 SVGAGI. CDR3 sequence (DNA): TGTGCCAGCAGTTTACAGGGGCTGAATTCACCCCTCCACTTT. The encoded protein is CASSLQGLNSPLHF.

This clone has only one observation. V gene TRBV18 combines with J gene TRBJ1-5; the D gene is possibly TRBD1 (6 bases). The germline V and J ends were trimmed by 3 bases and 0 bases, with 12 bases remaining between them. The CDR3 runs to 16 residues. Germline V gene lookup returns CDR1 KGHSH and CDR2 LQKENI. This CDR3 reads CASSPTDSYSNQPQHF. The CDR3 region has the DNA TGTGCCAGCTCACCCACGGACAGCTATAGCAATCAGCCCCAGCATTTT.

This chain joins TRBV27 and TRBJ2-7; no firm D call. The CDR3 covers 12 residues. In germline, CDR1 is MNHEY, CDR2 SMNVEV (reference sequence). Trimming took off 4 bases at V and 7 bases at J, with 11 bases between the two ends. Here the CDR3 DNA reads TGTGCCAGCAGTTCCCCTGTAGGGGAGCAGTACTTC. It yields the protein CASSSPVGEQYF.

This clone appeared once. The V call is TRBV7-3, the J call TRBJ1-1, with no clear D. Germline V gene lookup returns CDR1 SGHTA and CDR2 FQGTGA. V lost 0 bases and J 0 bases, leaving 8 bases between the germline ends. This CDR3 comprises 15 residues. CDR3 sequence reads: CASSLTGPMNTEAFF. For the CDR3, the DNA is TGTGCCAGCAGCTTAACCGGGCCAATGAACACTGAAGCTTTCTTT.